The 16 T cell receptor beta chains below all came from one sample that was sequenced in a study of T cell repertoires in cytomegalovirus infection. Their antigens are not known. In TCRdb, the reads were re-called with MiXCR into one record per CDR3 protein. Of about 920,000 distinct CDR3 sequences listed, around 30% are singletons. Sequenced here: cultured CD8+ T cells from PBMCs, sampled from culture after CMV antigen stimulation. All receptors come from a human donor in good health (CMV status not recorded). Some clones in this sample may be carry-over from other donors' samples.

This clonotype was seen only a few times. One end of the junction fails to match germline, which may point to a read error. V and J are TRBV7-6 and TRBJ2-2; D ambiguous. Germline V gene sequence: CDR1 SGHVS, CDR2 FNYEAQ. This CDR3 has 16 residues. The CDR3 is CASSLVQTPGTGELFF. CDR3 nucleotide sequence: TGTGCTAGCAGCTTAGTCCAAACCCCTGGCACCGGGGAGCTGTTTTTT.

This clonotype has a handful of counts. The chain joins TRBV7-9 to TRBJ1-5, with TRBD1 as a possible D gene (5 bases). The CDR3 contains 12 residues. Trimming cost V 4 bases and J 9 bases, with 10 bases left between them. The germline V gene encodes CDR1 SEHNR and CDR2 FQNEAQ (reference sequence). CDR3 coding DNA: TGTGCCAGCAGCTCCTCAGGGCGGCCCCAGCATTTT. Translated, it gives CASSSSGRPQHF.

The chain employs TRBV5-6 and TRBJ1-2; 8 nucleotides match TRBD1. Germline CDR1 reads SGHDT; CDR2 reads YYEEEE. The length of the CDR3 is 14 residues. The ends lost 4 bases at V and 5 bases at J; junction bases unmatched: 7. CDR3 loop: CASSAGTGVYGYTF. CDR3 in DNA: TGTGCCAGCAGCGCCGGGACAGGAGTATATGGCTACACCTTC.

The table lists this clonotype with a few counts. The V call is TRBV24-1, the J call TRBJ2-7; 9 nucleotides agree with TRBD2. CDR1 and CDR2 (germline): KGHDR, SFDVKD. V shed 8 bases and J 2 bases; nucleotides not matched to a gene: 3. CDR3 size: 13 residues. The CDR3 protein is CATTGTSPYEQYV. CDR3 in DNA: TGTGCCACCACCGGGACTAGCCCCTACGAGCAGTACGTC.

The sample holds a few counts of this clonotype. The CDR3 nucleotides are TGTGCCAGCAGCCTAGAGCAGGGTTGGACTGAAGCTTTCTTT. It translates to CASSLEQGWTEAFF. This chain links TRBV27 with TRBJ1-1; the D gene is possibly TRBD1 (5 bases). V gave up 6 bases and J gave up 5 bases, with 16 bases separating them. CDR1 and CDR2 from the germline V gene are MNHEY and SMNVEV (reference sequence). The CDR3 is made up of 14 amino acids.

The J gene is TRBJ1-1, the V gene TRBV6-4; D not resolved. The CDR3 has 14 amino acids. V was clipped by 5 bases and J by 7 bases, with 17 bases between them. Germline lookup yields CDR1 MRHNA and CDR2 SNTAGT. This CDR3 reads CASSNPGAENEAFF. The CDR3 DNA reads as TGTGCCAGCAGTAATCCGGGAGCAGAAAATGAAGCTTTCTTT.

The rearrangement links TRBV7-6 to TRBJ1-2, with a tentative D call TRBD1 (5 bases). Germline V CDR1 and CDR2: SGHVS, FNYEAQ. The V end lost 1 base, the J end lost 0 bases, and 9 bases lay between the germline ends. The CDR3 is 15 residues long. CDR3 nucleotides: TGTGCCAGCAGCTTAGAAGAGGGACCTAACTATGGCTACACCTTC. Protein: CASSLEEGPNYGYTF.

The chain carries TRBV29-1 and TRBJ2-1, with 12 bases identical to TRBD1. The V and J ends lost 1 base and 8 bases, in that order; junction bases with no gene match: 9. Germline CDR1 and CDR2: SQVTM and ANQGSEA. The CDR3 totals 16 residues. In DNA form, the CDR3 reads TGCAGCGTTGAAGGGACCGGGACAGGGGGCAGGTATGAGCAGTTCTTC. Protein: CSVEGTGTGGRYEQFF.

A single count supports this clonotype. J is TRBJ2-5 and V is TRBV7-9; possibly TRBD1 or TRBD2 for D (5 bases each). Deletions cut 2 bases from V and 5 bases from J, with 15 bases between. The germline V gene encodes CDR1 SEHNR and CDR2 FQNEAQ (reference sequence). CDR3 length: 15 amino acids. The CDR3: CASSLSGRPGETQYF. The DNA of the CDR3 is TGTGCCAGCAGCTTATCAGGGAGACCGGGGGAGACCCAGTACTTC.

This clonotype was counted ten times or more. The V gene is TRBV7-2, the J gene TRBJ1-1; no clear D. V dropped 3 bases and J dropped 1 base, with 6 bases sitting between them. Per germline, CDR1 SGHTA and CDR2 FQGNSA. The CDR3 covers 13 residues. The CDR3 region is CASSFSWNTEAFF. In DNA form, the CDR3 reads TGTGCCAGCAGCTTTTCGTGGAACACTGAAGCTTTCTTT.

This chain uses TRBV20-1 with TRBJ1-2, with 9 bases fitting TRBD1. Germline trimming cut 5 bases from V and 7 bases from J; bases unmatched to any gene: 5. The CDR3 extends over 12 amino acids. Germline values: CDR1 DFQATT, CDR2 SNEGSKA (reference sequence). Here the CDR3 DNA reads TGCAGTGCTCCCGACAGGGGGTCTGGCTACACCTTC. Amino acids: CSAPDRGSGYTF.

This rearrangement joins TRBV18 to TRBJ2-3, with 13 positions matching TRBD2. V gave up 3 bases and J gave up 6 bases; unmatched junction bases: 18. The V gene's germline CDR1 is KGHSH and CDR2 LQKENI. CDR3 length: 20 amino acids. In DNA form, the CDR3 reads TGTGCCAGCTCACCGCTACTAGCGGGGGGGCCGGACGCCAACGAGGATACGCAGTATTTT. It encodes CASSPLLAGGPDANEDTQYF.

V usage is TRBV2 and J usage is TRBJ2-5, with D perhaps matching TRBD2 (6 bases). V gave up 5 bases and J gave up 4 bases, with 17 bases separating them. Germline values: CDR1 SNHLY, CDR2 FYNNEI. CDR3 length equals 15 residues. CDR3: CASSSPAGEGETQYF. The CDR3 bases are TGTGCCAGCAGTTCTCCAGCGGGCGAGGGAGAGACCCAGTACTTC.

This clonotype was counted at least ten times. This chain uses TRBV7-6 with TRBJ2-7, with 9 bases identical to TRBD1. The CDR3 contains 14 residues. Germline CDR1 is SGHVS and CDR2 is FNYEAQ. V lost 4 bases and J lost 5; bases outside the gene matches: 6. CDR3 residues: CASSSRQGGNEQYF. CDR3 DNA: TGTGCCAGCAGCTCCCGACAGGGGGGGAACGAGCAGTACTTC.

In this sample, this clonotype turned up a few times. The chain has TRBV2 and TRBJ2-2, with no clear D. CDR3 size: 14 residues. Per germline, CDR1 SNHLY and CDR2 FYNNEI. V dropped 8 bases and J dropped 2 bases, with 12 bases sitting between them. The chain's CDR3 is CASPRVANTGELFF. In DNA, the CDR3 is TGTGCCAGCCCTCGGGTTGCTAACACCGGGGAGCTGTTTTTT. Filled out from reference TRBV2 and TRBJ2-2, the complete variable domain reads EPEVTQTPSHQVTQMGQEVILRCVPISNHLYFYWYRQILGQKVEFLVSFYNNEISEKSEIFDDQFSVERPDGSNFTLKIRSTKLEDSAMYFCASPRVANTGELFFGEGSRLTVL.

This clonotype was detected ten times or more. It is unclear where the CDR3 begins or ends on the DNA, so no DNA is shown, and the CDR3 is as TCRdb lists it. This sequence joins TRBV7-2 and TRBJ1-2; TRBD1 was called by the table and not checked on the DNA. Germline CDR1 SGHTA, CDR2 FQGNSA. The CDR3 is 12 residues long, ends included. CDR3 in amino acids: CASSFGTGIDTF.